The present entry profiles one TCR beta chain with its context. The data are from a study of T cell changes during pregnancy in multiple sclerosis. Germline CDR1 is SGHAT and CDR2 is FQNNGV. The ends were cut back, 3 bases at V and 3 bases at J, with 17 bases in the middle. The CDR3 runs to 16 residues. Here immunoSEQ multiplex PCR was the method, and the copy in TCRdb shows in-frame clones only, minus some. The sample records 40,000 or so clones, about 88% being singletons. The specimen comprised CD8+ T cells from peripheral blood mononuclear cells, sampled in the first trimester of pregnancy. This clonotype was obtained from a female donor with multiple sclerosis, enrolled in a pregnancy study. This rearrangement joins TRBV11-2 to TRBJ1-1; tentatively, D is TRBD1 (6 bases). CDR3 nucleotides: TGTGCCAGCAGCTTCTGGAGGCAGGGGATTCACACTGAAGCTTTCTTT. It translates to CASSFWRQGIHTEAFF.